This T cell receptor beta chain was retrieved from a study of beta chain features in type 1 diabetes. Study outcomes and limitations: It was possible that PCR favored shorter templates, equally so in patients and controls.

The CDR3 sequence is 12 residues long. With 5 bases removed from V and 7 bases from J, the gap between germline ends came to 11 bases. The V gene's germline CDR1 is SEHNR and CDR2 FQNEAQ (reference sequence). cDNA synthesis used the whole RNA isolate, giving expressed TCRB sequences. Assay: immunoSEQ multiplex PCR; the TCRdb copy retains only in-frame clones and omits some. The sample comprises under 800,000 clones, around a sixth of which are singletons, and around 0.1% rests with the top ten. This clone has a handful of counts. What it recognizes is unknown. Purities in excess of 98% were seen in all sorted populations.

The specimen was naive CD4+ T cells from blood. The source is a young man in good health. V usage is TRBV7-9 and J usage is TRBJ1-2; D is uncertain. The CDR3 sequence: CASSPQEFGYTF. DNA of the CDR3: TGTGCCAGCAGCCCCCAGGAGTTTGGCTACACCTTC.